Below are 9 T cell receptor beta chains sequenced from a single sample in a study of T cells after yellow fever vaccination. TCRdb redid the calling of the 5' RACE reads with MiXCR, one entry per CDR3 protein. This table has 70,000 to 80,000 distinct CDR3 sequences, 7.3% appearing once. This sample comprised CD8+ T cells sorted from PBMCs, obtained more than 8 days after the first yellow fever vaccination. The origin of the receptors is a man between 18 and 29 years old who received the YFV17D yellow fever vaccine.

This clonotype was picked up many times. The V gene is TRBV29-1, the J gene TRBJ2-7, with D perhaps assigned TRBD1 or TRBD2 (6 bases each). Germline CDR1 reads SQVTM; CDR2 reads ANQGSEA. V was trimmed by 1 base and J by 2 bases, leaving 12 bases between them. The CDR3 is 14 amino acids. The CDR3 protein is CSVEGGAETYEQYF. In DNA, the CDR3 is TGCAGCGTTGAAGGGGGGGCAGAAACCTACGAGCAGTACTTC.

This clonotype was found many times. The rearrangement links TRBV12-3 or TRBV12-4 to TRBJ2-3; 7 nucleotides agree with TRBD1. V gave up 9 bases and J gave up 5 bases; unmatched junction bases: 8. The length of the CDR3 is 13 residues. The CDR3 region has the DNA TGTGCCAGTACAGGGGTTTTAGTAGATACGCAGTATTTT. Translating gives CASTGVLVDTQYF.

This clonotype was counted ten times or more. The genes are TRBV7-6 and TRBJ2-1; 8 bases agree with TRBD2. The CDR3 contains 15 residues. With 1 base clipped from V and 8 bases from J, the junction kept 7 bases outside the gene matches. The V gene's germline CDR1 is SGHVS and CDR2 FNYEAQ. The CDR3 DNA reads TGTGCCAGCAGCTTAGGTGTTAGCGGGGTCGATGAGCAGTTCTTC. Translation: CASSLGVSGVDEQFF.

This clonotype was observed a few times. This chain joins TRBV6-5 and TRBJ2-1; D may correspond to TRBD1 or TRBD2 (6 bases each). V was trimmed by 2 bases and J by 2 bases, leaving 10 bases between them. The CDR3 consists of 15 residues. Germline assignment: CDR1 MNHEY and CDR2 SVGAGI. The CDR3 spells CASSYPGAAYNEQFF. CDR3 nucleotide sequence: TGTGCCAGCAGTTACCCGGGGGCGGCCTACAATGAGCAGTTCTTC.

In its sample, this clonotype was seen a few times. The gene calls are TRBV6-2 or TRBV6-3 and TRBJ2-5, with D unclear. Germline loops: CDR1 MNHEY, CDR2 SVGEGT. Trimming shortened V by 7 bases and J by 0 bases, and 12 bases separated the two germline ends. The CDR3 covers 14 residues. CDR3 in DNA: TGTGCCAGCACTAAAAGGAGAAACCAAGAGACCCAGTACTTC. The encoded protein is CASTKRRNQETQYF.

This clonotype was counted many times. The chain couples TRBV6-5 to TRBJ1-2, with D possibly TRBD1 on 5 matching bases. The V and J ends lost 6 bases and 8 bases respectively, with 22 bases between them. CDR1 and CDR2 (germline): MNHEY, SVGAGI. The CDR3 has 15 residues. The CDR3 coding sequence is TGTGCCAGCAGCTGGGACGGGACTTCGTTGGAGGGCTACACCTTC. Translation: CASSWDGTSLEGYTF.

Ten or more counts support this clonotype. The CDR3 DNA reads TGTGCCAGCAGCCAAGCCGGACAGGGGGTGCGCTATGGCTACACCTTC. This codes for CASSQAGQGVRYGYTF. The chain recombines TRBV4-2 with TRBJ1-2; 10 bases match TRBD1. This CDR3 comprises 16 residues. The germline gives CDR1 LGHNA, CDR2 YNFKEQ. V lost 1 base, J lost 4 bases, and 6 bases stayed unmatched.

This clonotype was counted at least ten times. V is TRBV12-3 or TRBV12-4 and J is TRBJ2-1, with 12 bases that match TRBD2. The V and J ends lost 5 bases and 2 bases, in that order; junction bases with no gene match: 7. This CDR3 contains 17 residues. For the CDR3, the DNA is TGTGCCAGCAGTGCTAGCGGGGGGGCTCCAGCCTACAATGAGCAGTTCTTC. This encodes CASSASGGAPAYNEQFF.

This clonotype was seen many times. The J gene is TRBJ2-1, the V gene TRBV7-9; 9 bases map to TRBD2. Germline-derived CDR1 and CDR2 are SEHNR and FQNEAQ (reference sequence). The V and J ends lost 4 bases and 8 bases, in that order; junction bases with no gene match: 9. CDR3 length: 15 amino acids. This CDR3 reads CASSSPGLARDEQFF. The CDR3 bases are TGTGCCAGCAGCTCACCGGGACTAGCTCGCGATGAGCAGTTCTTC.